This T cell receptor beta chain was sequenced for a study of CD8+ T cells in alopecia areata. Treatment defined: oral pan-JAK inhibitor, 5-10 mg twice daily. Broader study findings: The link between baseline CD8+ expansion and response remains uncertain with one nonresponder. Tofacitinib significantly lowered scalp clonality and expanded CD8+ clones among the top 100.

TCR sequencing used cDNA made by reverse transcription of extracted RNA. Libraries were prepared by immunoSEQ multiplex PCR; TCRdb keeps only in-frame clonotypes and omits some of them. This table has some 180,000 clones, around 51% appearing once. This clone was found once. Its antigen is unknown. Material: CD8+ T cells sorted from blood, obtained around week 53, from a patient treated with tofacitinib. This TCR was recovered from a human donor with alopecia areata.

The CDR3 here is CAWTRRAVAGSPLHF. The CDR3 DNA reads TGTGCCTGGACCCGTAGGGCGGTGGCCGGGTCACCCCTCCACTTT. The chain couples TRBV30 to TRBJ1-6; D is unresolved. V lost 4 bases to trimming and J lost 10 bases, with 20 bases between them. Germline V lookup: CDR1 GTSNPN, CDR2 SVGIG (reference sequence). The CDR3 extends over 15 amino acids.